This T cell receptor (beta chain) was identified in a study of control samples from healthy donors and cancer patients. Using immunoSEQ multiplex PCR, the repertoire was profiled, and TCRdb retains in-frame clones only, with some absent. The top ten clones hold about 9.9% of a sample with about 76,000 clones, roughly 90% of them seen once. This clone appeared once. Germline V gene lookup returns CDR1 MGHRA and CDR2 YSYEKL. The CDR3 extends over 16 amino acids. The ends were cut back, 4 bases at V and 5 bases at J, with 15 bases in the middle. The sequencing input was PBMCs. The source of this sequence is a woman aged 50 to 65 with colorectal cancer. This sequence joins TRBV4-1 and TRBJ1-6, with D perhaps TRBD1 (5 bases). CDR3 amino acids: CASSPTPGRNNSPLHF. Written as DNA, the CDR3 is TGCGCCAGCAGCCCGACCCCGGGACGGAATAATTCACCCCTCCACTTT.